Here is one T cell receptor (beta chain) with its context. Its specificity is not known. A read error may account for a junction end that differs from germline. The data stem from a study of T cells after yellow fever vaccination. Study in general: Fractions of low cell number were prepared using SMART-Seq v4 Ultra Low Input.

Study findings and constraints: There was a small share of clonotypes that showed up in both the CD4 and CD8 compartments. Subsequent to the booster, the majority of primary-vaccination clones reappeared (96% CD4, around 90% CD8). The study found a weaker secondary response that peaked faster, day 5 versus 15.

TCRdb recomputed calls from the 5' RACE reads with MiXCR, one row per CDR3 protein. Of 500,000 to 650,000 distinct CDR3 sequences in the sample, about a sixth are singletons; the top ten hold 15% to 20%. The CDR3 has 12 amino acids. The germline CDR1 and CDR2 sequences are SEHNR and FQNEAQ (reference sequence). The material sequenced was PBMCs, taken less than 6 days after the first yellow fever vaccination. The TCR originated in a man between 18 and 35 years old who received the YFV17D yellow fever vaccine. V and J are TRBV7-9 and TRBJ1-2; perhaps TRBD1 as D (5 bases). The CDR3 DNA sequence: TGTGACAGCAGCCAAGAGGGGTACGGCTACACCTTC. Amino acid sequence: CDSSQEGYGYTF.